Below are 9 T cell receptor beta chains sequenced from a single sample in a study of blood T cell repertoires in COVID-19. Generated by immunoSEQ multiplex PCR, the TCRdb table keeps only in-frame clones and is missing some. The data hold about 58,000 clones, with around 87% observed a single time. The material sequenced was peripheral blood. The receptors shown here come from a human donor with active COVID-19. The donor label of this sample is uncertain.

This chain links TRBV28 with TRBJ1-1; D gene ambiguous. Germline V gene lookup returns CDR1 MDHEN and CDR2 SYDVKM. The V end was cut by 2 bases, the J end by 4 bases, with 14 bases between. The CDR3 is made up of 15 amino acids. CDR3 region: CASSLSGGPGTEAFF. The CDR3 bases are TGTGCCAGCAGTTTAAGTGGTGGGCCCGGCACTGAAGCTTTCTTT.

This chain's CDR3 is CASSFSGSQPQHF. In DNA, the CDR3 is TGTGCCAGCAGTTTCTCGGGGTCTCAGCCCCAGCATTTT. The V call is TRBV12-3 or TRBV12-4, the J call TRBJ1-5, with D unclear. The CDR3 has 13 residues. The V gene lost 3 bases and the J gene lost 6 bases, with 9 bases spanning the gap.

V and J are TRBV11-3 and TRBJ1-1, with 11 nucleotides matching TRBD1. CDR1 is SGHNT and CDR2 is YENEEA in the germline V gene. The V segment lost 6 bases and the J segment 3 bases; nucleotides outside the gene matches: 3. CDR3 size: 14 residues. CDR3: CASRGTGGDTEAFF. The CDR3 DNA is TGTGCCAGCAGGGGGACAGGGGGGGACACTGAAGCTTTCTTT.

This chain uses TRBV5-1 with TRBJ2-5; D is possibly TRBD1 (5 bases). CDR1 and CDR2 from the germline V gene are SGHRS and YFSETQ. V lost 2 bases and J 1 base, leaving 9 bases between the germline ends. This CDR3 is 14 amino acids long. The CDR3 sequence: CASSLLTVQETQYF. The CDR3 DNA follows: TGCGCCAGCAGCTTATTGACAGTCCAAGAGACCCAGTACTTC. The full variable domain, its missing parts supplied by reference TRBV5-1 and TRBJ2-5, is KAGVTQTPRYLIKTRGQQVTLSCSPISGHRSVSWYQQTPGQGLQFLFEYFSETQRNKGNFPGRFSGRQFSNSRSEMNVSTLELGDSALYLCASSLLTVQETQYFGPGTRLLVL.

The CDR3 DNA sequence: TGTGCCAGCAGTGATAATGTAGCGGGACGCTTCTACGAGCAGTACTTC. Residues: CASSDNVAGRFYEQYF. This sequence joins TRBV6-2 or TRBV6-3 and TRBJ2-7; 8 bases align to TRBD2. This CDR3 has 16 residues. The ends lost 5 bases at V and 3 bases at J; junction bases unmatched: 12. Germline V gives CDR1 MNHEY, CDR2 SVGEGT.

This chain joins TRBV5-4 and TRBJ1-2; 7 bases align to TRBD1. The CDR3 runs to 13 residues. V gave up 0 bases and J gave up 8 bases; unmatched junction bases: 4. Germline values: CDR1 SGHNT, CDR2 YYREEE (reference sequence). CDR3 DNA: TGTGCCAGCAGCTTGGGACAGGGTAACGGCTACACCTTC. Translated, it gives CASSLGQGNGYTF.

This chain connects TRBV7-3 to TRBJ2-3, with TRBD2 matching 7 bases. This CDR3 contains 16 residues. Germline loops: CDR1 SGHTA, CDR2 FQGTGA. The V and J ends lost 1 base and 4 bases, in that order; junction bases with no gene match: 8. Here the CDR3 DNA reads TGTGCCAGCAGCTTAAACGGACTAGGTGGGTCAGATACGCAGTATTTT. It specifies CASSLNGLGGSDTQYF. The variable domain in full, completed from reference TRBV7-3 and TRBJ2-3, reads GAGVSQTPSNKVTEKGKYVELRCDPISGHTALYWYRQSLGQGPEFLIYFQGTGAADDSGLPNDRFFAVRPEGSVSTLKIQRTERGDSAVYLCASSLNGLGGSDTQYFGPGTRLTVL.

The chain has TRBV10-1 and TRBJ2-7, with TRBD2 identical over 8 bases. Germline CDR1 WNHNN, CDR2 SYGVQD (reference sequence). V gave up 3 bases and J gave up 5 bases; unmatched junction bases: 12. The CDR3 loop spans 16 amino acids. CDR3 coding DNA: TGCGCCAGCAGTGACTTGCGTGGCGGGGGGCCTGACGAGCAGTACTTC. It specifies CASSDLRGGGPDEQYF.

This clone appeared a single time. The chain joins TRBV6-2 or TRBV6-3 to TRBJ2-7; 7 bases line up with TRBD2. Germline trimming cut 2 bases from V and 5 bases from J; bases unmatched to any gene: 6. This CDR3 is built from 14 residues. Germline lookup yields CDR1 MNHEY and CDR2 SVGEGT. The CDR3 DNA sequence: TGTGCCAGCAGTTACGTGGGAGGGCTTGACGAGCAGTACTTC. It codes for CASSYVGGLDEQYF.